This T cell receptor (beta chain) was captured by sequencing in a study of cytomegalovirus exposure and HLA in healthy donors. PCR amplification relied on 60 Vbeta primers (plus 13 Jbeta primers). Generated by immunoSEQ multiplex PCR, the TCRdb table keeps only in-frame clones and is missing some. The repertoire consists of under 300,000 clones, with approximately 82% occurring once and the leading ten covering around 8.6%. This CDR3 has 16 residues. The V and J ends lost 1 base and 7 bases, in that order; junction bases with no gene match: 8. The V gene's germline CDR1 is MDHEN and CDR2 SYDVKM. Study results and limitations: A prior analysis recorded that most TCR beta V segments were productive about 87% or about 30% of the time. Later analysis identified 15,000 to 20,000 TCR beta sequences associated with HLA alleles, using a false discovery rate threshold of 0.05. Owing to their indistinguishability, certain V segments, notably TRBV6-2 and TRBV6-3, were excluded. Later genetic work tied a missense DCLRE1C variant to beta-chain V and J trimming.

With regard to this clone: Antigen specificity is unknown.

The source material was PBMCs. The J gene is TRBJ2-1, the V gene TRBV28, with 9 bases lining up with TRBD1. The clonotype originates from a woman aged 55-69 years in good health and CMV-seropositive. The CDR3 region is CASSLFPGQGENEQFF. In nucleotides, the CDR3 is TGTGCCAGCAGTTTATTCCCGGGACAGGGTGAGAATGAGCAGTTCTTC.